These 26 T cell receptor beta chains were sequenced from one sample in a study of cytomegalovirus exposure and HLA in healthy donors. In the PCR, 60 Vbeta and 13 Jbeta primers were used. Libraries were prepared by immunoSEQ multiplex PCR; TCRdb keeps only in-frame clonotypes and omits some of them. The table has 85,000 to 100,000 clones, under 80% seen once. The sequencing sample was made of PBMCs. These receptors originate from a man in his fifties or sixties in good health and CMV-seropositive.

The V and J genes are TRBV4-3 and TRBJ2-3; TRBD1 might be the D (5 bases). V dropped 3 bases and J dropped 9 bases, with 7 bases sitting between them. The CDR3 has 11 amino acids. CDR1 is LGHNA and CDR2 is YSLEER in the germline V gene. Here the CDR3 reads CASSQQGTQYF. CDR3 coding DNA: TGCGCCAGCAGCCAGCAGGGAACGCAGTATTTT.

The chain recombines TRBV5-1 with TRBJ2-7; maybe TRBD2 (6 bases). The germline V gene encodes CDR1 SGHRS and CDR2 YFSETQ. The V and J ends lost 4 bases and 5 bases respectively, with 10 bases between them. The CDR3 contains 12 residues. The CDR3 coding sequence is TGCGCCAGCAGCGCAGGGAGGAACGAGCAGTACTTC. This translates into CASSAGRNEQYF.

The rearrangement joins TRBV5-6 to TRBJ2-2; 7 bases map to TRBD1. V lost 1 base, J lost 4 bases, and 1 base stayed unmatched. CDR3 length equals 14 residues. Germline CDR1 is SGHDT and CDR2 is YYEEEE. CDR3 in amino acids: CASSLRTGTGELFF. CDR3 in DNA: TGTGCCAGCAGCTTGCGGACAGGCACCGGGGAGCTGTTTTTT.

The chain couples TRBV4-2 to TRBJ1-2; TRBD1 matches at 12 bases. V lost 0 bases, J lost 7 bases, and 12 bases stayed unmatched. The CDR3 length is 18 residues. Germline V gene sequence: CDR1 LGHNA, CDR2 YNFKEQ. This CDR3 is CASSQDGTGGPRELGYTF. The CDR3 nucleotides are TGTGCCAGCAGCCAAGATGGGACAGGGGGCCCCCGGGAACTTGGCTACACCTTC.

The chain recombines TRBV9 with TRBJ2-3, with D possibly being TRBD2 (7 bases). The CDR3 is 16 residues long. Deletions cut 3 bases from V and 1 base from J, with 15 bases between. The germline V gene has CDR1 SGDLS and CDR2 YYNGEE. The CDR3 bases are TGTGCCAGCAGCGCACTAGGGGAGGGGGGCACAGATACGCAGTATTTT. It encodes CASSALGEGGTDTQYF.

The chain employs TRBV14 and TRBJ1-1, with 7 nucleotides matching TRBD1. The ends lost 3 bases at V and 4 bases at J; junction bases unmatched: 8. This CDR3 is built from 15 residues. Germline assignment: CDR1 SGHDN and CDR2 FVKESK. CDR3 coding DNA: TGTGCCAGCAGCCATGAGGCAGGGGGAGCCACTGAAGCTTTCTTT. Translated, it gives CASSHEAGGATEAFF.

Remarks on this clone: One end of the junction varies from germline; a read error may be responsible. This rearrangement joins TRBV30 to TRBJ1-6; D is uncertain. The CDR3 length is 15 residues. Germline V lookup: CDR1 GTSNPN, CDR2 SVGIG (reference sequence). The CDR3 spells CAWSVRRRYNSPLNF. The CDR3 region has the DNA TGTGCCTGGAGTGTACGGCGGAGGTATAATTCACCCCTCAACTTT.

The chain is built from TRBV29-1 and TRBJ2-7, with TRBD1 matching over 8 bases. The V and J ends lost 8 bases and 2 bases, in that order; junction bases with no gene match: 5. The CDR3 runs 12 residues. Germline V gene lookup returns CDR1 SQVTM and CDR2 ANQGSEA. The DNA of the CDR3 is TGCAGCACCGGGACAGGAGCCTACGAGCAGTACTTC. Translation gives CSTGTGAYEQYF.

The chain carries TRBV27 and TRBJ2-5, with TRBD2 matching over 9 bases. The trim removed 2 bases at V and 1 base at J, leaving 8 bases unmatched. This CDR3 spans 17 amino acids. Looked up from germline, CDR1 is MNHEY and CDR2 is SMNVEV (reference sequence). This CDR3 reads CASSLRAAGGLQETQYF. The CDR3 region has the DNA TGTGCCAGCAGTTTACGAGCAGCGGGGGGCCTCCAAGAGACCCAGTACTTC.

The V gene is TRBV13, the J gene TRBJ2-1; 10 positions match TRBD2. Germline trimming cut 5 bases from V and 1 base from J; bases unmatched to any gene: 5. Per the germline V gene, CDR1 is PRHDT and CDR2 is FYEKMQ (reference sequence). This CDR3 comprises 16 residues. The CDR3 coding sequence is TGTGCCAGCAGCCTAGCGGGGGAGAAATCCTACAATGAGCAGTTCTTC. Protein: CASSLAGEKSYNEQFF.

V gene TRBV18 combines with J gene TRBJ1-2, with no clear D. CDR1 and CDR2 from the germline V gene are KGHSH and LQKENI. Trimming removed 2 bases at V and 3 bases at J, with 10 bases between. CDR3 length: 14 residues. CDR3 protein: CASSPAGNDYGYTF. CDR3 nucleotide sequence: TGTGCCAGCTCACCAGCCGGGAATGACTATGGCTACACCTTC.

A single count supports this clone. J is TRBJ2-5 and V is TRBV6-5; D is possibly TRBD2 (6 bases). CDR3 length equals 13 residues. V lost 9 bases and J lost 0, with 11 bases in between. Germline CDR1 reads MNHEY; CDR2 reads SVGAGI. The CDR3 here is CARGGPYQETQYF. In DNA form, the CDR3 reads TGTGCCAGGGGGGGACCCTACCAAGAGACCCAGTACTTC.

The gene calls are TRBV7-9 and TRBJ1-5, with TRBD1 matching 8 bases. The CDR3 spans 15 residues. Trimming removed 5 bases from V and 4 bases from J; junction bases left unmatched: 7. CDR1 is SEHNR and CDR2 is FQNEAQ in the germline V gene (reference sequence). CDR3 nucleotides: TGTGCCAGCAGCCAGGGATGGACAGGGAATCAGCCCCAGCATTTT. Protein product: CASSQGWTGNQPQHF.

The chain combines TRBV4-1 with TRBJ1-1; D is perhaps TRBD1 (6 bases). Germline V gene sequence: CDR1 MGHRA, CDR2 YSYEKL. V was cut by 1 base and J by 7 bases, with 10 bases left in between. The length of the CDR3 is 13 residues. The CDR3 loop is CASSQGGQYEAFF. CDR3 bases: TGCGCCAGCAGCCAAGGTGGACAGTATGAAGCTTTCTTT.

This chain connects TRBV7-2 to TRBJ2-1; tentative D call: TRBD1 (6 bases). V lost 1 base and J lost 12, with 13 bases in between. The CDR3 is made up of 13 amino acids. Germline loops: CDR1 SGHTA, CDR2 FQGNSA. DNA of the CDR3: TGTGCCAGCAGCTTAGTAGGGGGTTCAGTGCAGTTCTTC. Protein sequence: CASSLVGGSVQFF.

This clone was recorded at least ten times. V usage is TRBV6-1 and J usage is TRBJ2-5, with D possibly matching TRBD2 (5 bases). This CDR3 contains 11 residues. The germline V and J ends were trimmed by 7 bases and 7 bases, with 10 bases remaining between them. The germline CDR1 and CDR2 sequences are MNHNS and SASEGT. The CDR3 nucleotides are TGTGCCAGCACAGACGAGGGGACCCAGTACTTC. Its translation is CASTDEGTQYF.

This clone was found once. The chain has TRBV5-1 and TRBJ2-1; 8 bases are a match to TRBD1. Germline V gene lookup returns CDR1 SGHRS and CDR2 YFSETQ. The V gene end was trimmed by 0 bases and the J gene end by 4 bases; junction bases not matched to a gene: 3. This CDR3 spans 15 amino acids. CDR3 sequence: CASSLVGQVYNEQFF. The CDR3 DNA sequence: TGCGCCAGCAGCTTGGTGGGACAGGTATACAATGAGCAGTTCTTC.

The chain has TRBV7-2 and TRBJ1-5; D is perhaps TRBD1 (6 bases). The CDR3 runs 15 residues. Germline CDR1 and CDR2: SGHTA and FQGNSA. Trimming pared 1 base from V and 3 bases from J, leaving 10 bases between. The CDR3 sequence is CASSLGGGINQPQHF. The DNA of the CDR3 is TGTGCCAGCAGCTTAGGGGGGGGCATCAATCAGCCCCAGCATTTT.

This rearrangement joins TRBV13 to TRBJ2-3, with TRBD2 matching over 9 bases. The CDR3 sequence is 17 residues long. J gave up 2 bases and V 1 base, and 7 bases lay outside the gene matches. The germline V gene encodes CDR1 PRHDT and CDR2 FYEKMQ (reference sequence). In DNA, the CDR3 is TGTGCCAGCAGCTTAGCTAGCGGGGAGCTAACCACAGATACGCAGTATTTT. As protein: CASSLASGELTTDTQYF.

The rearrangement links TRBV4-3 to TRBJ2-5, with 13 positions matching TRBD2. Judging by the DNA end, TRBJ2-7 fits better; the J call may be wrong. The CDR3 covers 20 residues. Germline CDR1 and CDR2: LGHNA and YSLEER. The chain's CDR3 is CASSQDVLTSGGPFWNEQYF. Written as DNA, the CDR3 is TGCGCCAGCAGCCAAGATGTTCTGACTAGCGGGGGGCCGTTTTGGAACGAGCAGTACTTC.

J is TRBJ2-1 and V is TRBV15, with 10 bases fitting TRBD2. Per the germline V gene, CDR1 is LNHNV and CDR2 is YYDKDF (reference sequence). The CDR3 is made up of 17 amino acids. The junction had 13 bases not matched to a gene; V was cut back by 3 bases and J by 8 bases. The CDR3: CATSSALAGNGLDEQFF. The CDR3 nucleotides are TGTGCCACCAGCAGCGCACTAGCGGGGAACGGGTTGGATGAGCAGTTCTTC.

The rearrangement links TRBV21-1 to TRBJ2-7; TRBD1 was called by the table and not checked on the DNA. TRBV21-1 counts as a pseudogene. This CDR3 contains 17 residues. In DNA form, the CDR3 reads TGTGCCAGCAGCAAAGGTAGTTGGACCTCTATGGGGCACGAGCAGTACTTC. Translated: CASSKGSWTSMGHEQYF.

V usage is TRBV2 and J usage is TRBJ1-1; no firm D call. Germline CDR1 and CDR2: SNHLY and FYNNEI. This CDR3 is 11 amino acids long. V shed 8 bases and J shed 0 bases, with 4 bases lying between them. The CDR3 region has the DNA TGTGCCAGCGGAGTGAACACTGAAGCTTTCTTT. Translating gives CASGVNTEAFF.

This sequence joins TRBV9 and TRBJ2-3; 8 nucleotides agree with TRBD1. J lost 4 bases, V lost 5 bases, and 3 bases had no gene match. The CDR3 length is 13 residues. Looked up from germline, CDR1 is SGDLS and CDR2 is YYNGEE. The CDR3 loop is CASSETGADTQYF. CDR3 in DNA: TGTGCCAGCAGTGAGACAGGGGCAGATACGCAGTATTTT.

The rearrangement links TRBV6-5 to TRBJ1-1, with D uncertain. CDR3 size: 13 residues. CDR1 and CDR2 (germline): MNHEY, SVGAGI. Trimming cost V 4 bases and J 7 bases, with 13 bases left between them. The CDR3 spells CASSSPGKNEAFF. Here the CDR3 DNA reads TGTGCCAGCAGTTCCCCCGGGAAAAATGAAGCTTTCTTT.

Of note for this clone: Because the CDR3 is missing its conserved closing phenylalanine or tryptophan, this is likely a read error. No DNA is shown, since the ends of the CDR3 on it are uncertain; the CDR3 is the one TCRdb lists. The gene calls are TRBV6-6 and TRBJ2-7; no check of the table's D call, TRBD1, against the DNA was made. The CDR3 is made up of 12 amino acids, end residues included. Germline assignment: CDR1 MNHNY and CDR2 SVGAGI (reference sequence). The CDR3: CASSYYPGQGEI.